The subject of this entry is one T cell receptor beta chain. Its target is unknown. CDR3 length: 20 amino acids. V was clipped by 5 bases and J by 3 bases, with 28 bases between them. Germline V gene sequence: CDR1 LNHDA, CDR2 SQIVND (reference sequence). This sample is part of a study of tumor and adjacent non-tumor tissue in lung cancer. Study as a whole: The patients, roughly 10 men and about five women, were roughly 30 to 80 with stage I to III disease. Findings and caveats of the study: Top 100 clones took a larger repertoire share in normal lung.

No cell sorting was done before RNA was extracted from the tissue. TCRbeta libraries were built with three rounds of nested PCR, modified from ARM-PCR. MiXCR, applied by TCRdb to the multiplex PCR reads, yields one record per CDR3 protein. The top ten clones hold about an eighth of a sample with 75,000 to 80,000 distinct CDR3 sequences, around 86% of them seen once. This sequence originates from a woman aged 45-60 years with non-small cell lung cancer. The chain employs TRBV19 and TRBJ1-4, with a possible D match to TRBD1 (5 bases). The sequencing sample was made of lung tumor tissue. CDR3 protein: CASSPTHLSQGESANEKLFF. CDR3 nucleotides: TGTGCCAGTAGTCCAACTCATCTGTCCCAGGGAGAAAGCGCTAATGAAAAACTGTTTTTT. The variable domain in full, completed from reference TRBV19 and TRBJ1-4, reads DGGITQSPKYLFRKEGQNVTLSCEQNLNHDAMYWYRQDPGQGLRLIYYSQIVNDFQKGDIAEGYSVSREKKESFPLTVTSAQKNPTAFYLCASSPTHLSQGESANEKLFFGSGTQLSVL.